The sequence of this T cell receptor beta chain was determined in a study of OX40 agonist ivuxolimab in advanced cancers. About the full investigation: The costimulatory receptor OX40 (CD134) was targeted by ivuxolimab, a fully human IgG2 agonistic monoclonal antibody. Of the approximately 50 dose-escalation patients, hepatocellular carcinoma was present in about 20, melanoma in approximately 15, renal cell carcinoma in 9 and head and neck cancer in 9. The paper reports the monotherapy dose-escalation portion (N = 52 patients) of the phase I ivuxolimab trial. Prior anti-PD-1, anti-PD-L1 or anti-CTLA-4 therapy was permitted, and checkpoint inhibitors had been received by about 36% of dose-escalation patients. Partial responses occurred in three dose-escalation patients: two with cutaneous melanoma and one with hepatocellular carcinoma. Peripheral TCRbeta sequencing aimed to test whether ivuxolimab altered TCR sequence diversity and caused clonal T-cell expansion. Intravenous ivuxolimab was administered to patients every 2 weeks at six dose levels: 0.01, 0.1, 0.3, 1.5, 3 and 10 mg/kg. The dose-escalation cohort was approximately 83% male with a mean age of about 58 years, ranging from 23 to 79.

Genomic DNA was isolated from the sorted cells so that the TCRbeta CDR3 region could be sequenced. TCRbeta CDR3 regions were sequenced using the immunoSEQ Assay. TCRdb carries this immuneACCESS record with in-frame sequences only. Its versions omit some clonotypes, under half of them owing to an unresolved V gene in the studies checked, with the rest unexplained. The sample includes 100,000 to 130,000 clones, with 91% observed a single time. The ten largest make up roughly 1.1% of the sample. A remark on this clone: Its antigen has not been determined. The sample holds no much larger clone one base away, and base qualities are not on file.

Here is what the overall study found, with its caveats: Low levels of normalized T-cell clonal expansion were also seen in some patients who did not respond. At doses of 0.1 to 3.0 mg/kg, clonal expansion of both CD4+ and CD8+ T cells in blood was seen between baseline and week 6. After ivuxolimab, more expanded clones were found on average in CD8+ T cells than in CD4+ T cells. Partial responders in the 0.1-3.0 mg/kg groups had among the lowest normalized peripheral clonal expansion, especially among CD8+ T cells. The antigen specificity of the clonally expanded peripheral T cells was not determined.

The trial excluded patients who had a history of autoimmune disease or were on systemic immunosuppression. Peripheral blood for TCR sequencing was collected from all dose cohorts at baseline, on cycle 4 day 1, and on cycle 7 day 1. Samples came from an open-label, multicenter, first-in-human phase I dose-escalation trial of ivuxolimab. Adults with locally advanced or metastatic head and neck squamous cell, hepatocellular, melanoma or renal cell carcinoma were enrolled in the trial. Before TCR sequencing, CD4+ and CD8+ T cells were separately sorted from peripheral blood. Per the germline V gene, SGHTA is the CDR1 and FQGNSA is the CDR2. The CDR3, cysteine through phenylalanine, is 14 amino acids long. Of the read, only the CDR3 DNA is kept; its 42 bases are in frame from base 1. From V the trimming removes 1 base and from J it removes 10 bases, while the gene matches leave 5 bases of the junction unaccounted for.

Sequences were derived from CD4+ or CD8+ T cells sorted from blood, sampled in a trial of the OX40 agonist ivuxolimab. The receptor chain draws on TRBV7-2 and TRBJ1-5; 9 of the junction bases match TRBD1. The TCR was taken from an adult with an advanced solid tumor such as melanoma, head and neck, liver or kidney cancer. CDR3 loop: CASSLGGQGLPQHF. The nucleotides read TGTGCCAGCAGCTTAGGGGGACAGGGTCTTCCCCAGCATTTT. The reference TRBV7-2 and TRBJ1-5 proteins fill in what lies around the CDR3, so the full variable domain reads GAGVSQSPSNKVTEKGKDVELRCDPISGHTALYWYRQSLGQGLEFLIYFQGNSAPDKSGLPSDRFSAERTGGSVSTLTIQRTQQEDSAVYLCASSLGGQGLPQHFGDGTRLSIL.